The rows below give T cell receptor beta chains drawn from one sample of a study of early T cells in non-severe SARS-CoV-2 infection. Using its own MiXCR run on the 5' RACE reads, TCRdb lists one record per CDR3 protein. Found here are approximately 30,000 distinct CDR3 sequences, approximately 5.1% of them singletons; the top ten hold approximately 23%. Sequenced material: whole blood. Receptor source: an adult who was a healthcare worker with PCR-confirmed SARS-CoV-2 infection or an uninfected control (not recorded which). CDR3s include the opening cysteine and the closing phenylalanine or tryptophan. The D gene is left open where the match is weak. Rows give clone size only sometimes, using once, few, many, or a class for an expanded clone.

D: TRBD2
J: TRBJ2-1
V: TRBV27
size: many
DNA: TGTGCCAGCACCCGCGGGACTAGCGGAGACAATGAGCAGTTCTTC
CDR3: CASTRGTSGDNEQFF

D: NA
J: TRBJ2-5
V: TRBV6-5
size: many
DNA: TGTGCCAGCAGTCCCCGGACAGGAGGGCGTAAAGAGACCCAGTACTTC
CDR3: CASSPRTGGRKETQYF

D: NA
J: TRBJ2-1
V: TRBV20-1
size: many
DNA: TGCAGTGCTAGGACTAGTACATACAATGAGCAGTTCTTC
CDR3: CSARTSTYNEQFF

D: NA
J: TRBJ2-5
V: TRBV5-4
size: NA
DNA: TGTGCCAGCAGCCTGGGGGCAGGTGTTGAGACCCAGTACTTC
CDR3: CASSLGAGVETQYF

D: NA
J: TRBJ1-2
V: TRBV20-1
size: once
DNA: TGCAGTGCTAGGGAAACCATCCGGGGCCTTGGCTACACCTTC
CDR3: CSARETIRGLGYTF

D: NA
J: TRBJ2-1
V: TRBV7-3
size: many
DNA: TGTGCCAGCAGCTTAACGCTGGCAGGAGCCTACAATGAGCAGTTCTTC
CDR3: CASSLTLAGAYNEQFF

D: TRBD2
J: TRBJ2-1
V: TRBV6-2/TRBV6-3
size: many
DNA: TGTGCCAGCAGTTACATGACTAGCGGGGTTTACAATGAGCAGTTCTTC
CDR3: CASSYMTSGVYNEQFF

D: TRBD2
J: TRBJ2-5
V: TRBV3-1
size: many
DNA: TGTGCCAGCAGCCAACTGACTAGCGGGAAGGAGGAGACCCAGTACTTC
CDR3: CASSQLTSGKEETQYF

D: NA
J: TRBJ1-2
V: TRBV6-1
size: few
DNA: TGTGCCAGCAGGCCGGCTCTGGAGGCCTATGGCTACACCTTC
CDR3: CASRPALEAYGYTF

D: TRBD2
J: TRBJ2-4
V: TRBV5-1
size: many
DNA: TGCGCCAGCAGTCCCCAGGGACTAGCGGGGCGGCGGGACAAAAACATTCAGTACTTC
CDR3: CASSPQGLAGRRDKNIQYF

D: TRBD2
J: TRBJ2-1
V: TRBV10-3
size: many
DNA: TGTGCCATCAGGACTAGCGGGACTGATGAGCAGTTCTTC
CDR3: CAIRTSGTDEQFF

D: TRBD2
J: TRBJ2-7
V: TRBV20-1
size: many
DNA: TGCAGTGCTGGGATAGCGGGGGGGGCCGGGCAGTACTTC
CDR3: CSAGIAGGAGQYF

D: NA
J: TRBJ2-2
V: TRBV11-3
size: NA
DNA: TGTGCCAGCAGCTTAGATTATTGGCAGGGGAACACCGGGGAGCTGTTTTTT
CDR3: CASSLDYWQGNTGELFF

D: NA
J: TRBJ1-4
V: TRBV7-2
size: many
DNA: TGTGCCAGCAGCGCATCGGGTGGGTCTAATGAAAAACTGTTTTTT
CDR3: CASSASGGSNEKLFF

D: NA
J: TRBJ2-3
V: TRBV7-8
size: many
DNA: TGTGCCAGCAGCTTAGGGACTACGGCAGATACGCAGTATTTT
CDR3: CASSLGTTADTQYF

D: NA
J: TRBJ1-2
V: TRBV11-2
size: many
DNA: TGTGCCAGCAGCTTAAACTATGGCTACACCTTC
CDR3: CASSLNYGYTF

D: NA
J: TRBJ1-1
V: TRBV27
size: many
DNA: TGTGCCAGCAGTCTTCGCGGCGGCCTTTCCCAAGCTTTCTTT
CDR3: CASSLRGGLSQAFF

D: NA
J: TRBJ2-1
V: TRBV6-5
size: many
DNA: TGTGCCAGCAGTCGGTCCGTGAACAATGAGCAGTTCTTC
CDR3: CASSRSVNNEQFF

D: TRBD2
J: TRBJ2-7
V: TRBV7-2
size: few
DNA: TGTGCCAGCAGCTTAGCCCGGGCTAGCGGGGTACGGTACGAGCAGTACTTC
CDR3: CASSLARASGVRYEQYF

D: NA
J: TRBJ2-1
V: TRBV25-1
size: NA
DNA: TGTGCCAGCGAGGCGAATGAGCAGTTCTTC
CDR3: CASEANEQFF

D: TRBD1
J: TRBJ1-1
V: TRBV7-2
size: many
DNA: TGTGCCAGCAGCTCCTCGGACAGGAGGAACACTGAAGCTTTCTTT
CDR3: CASSSSDRRNTEAFF

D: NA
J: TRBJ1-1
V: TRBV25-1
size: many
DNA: TGTGCCAGCAGTGCCGGGGTCACTGAAGCTTTCTTT
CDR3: CASSAGVTEAFF

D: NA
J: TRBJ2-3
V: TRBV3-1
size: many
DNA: TGTGCCAGCAGCCAAGCGTACCGGGGCACAGATACGCAGTATTTT
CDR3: CASSQAYRGTDTQYF

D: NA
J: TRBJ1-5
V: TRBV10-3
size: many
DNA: TGTGCCATCAGTCAGACAGAGGCAGGCAATCAGCCCCAGCATTTT
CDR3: CAISQTEAGNQPQHF

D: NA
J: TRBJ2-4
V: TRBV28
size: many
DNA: TGTGCCAGCAGTTTAGGTCAGGGAAACATTCAGTACTTC
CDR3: CASSLGQGNIQYF

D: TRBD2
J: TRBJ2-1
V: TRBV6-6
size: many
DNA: TGTGCCAGCAGTTACACACTAGCGGGAGGGTGGGGTGAGCAGTTCTTC
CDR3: CASSYTLAGGWGEQFF

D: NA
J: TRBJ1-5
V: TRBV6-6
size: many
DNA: TGTGCCAGCAGTTACGGGCAGGGAGTTCAGCCCCAGCATTTT
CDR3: CASSYGQGVQPQHF

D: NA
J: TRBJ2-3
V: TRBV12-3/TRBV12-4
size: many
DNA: TGTGCCAGCAGCTCGAGAGATACGCAGTATTTT
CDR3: CASSSRDTQYF

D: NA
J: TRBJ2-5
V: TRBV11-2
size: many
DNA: TGTGCCAGCAGCTTAGAGGGGATCCAAGAGACCCAGTACTTC
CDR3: CASSLEGIQETQYF

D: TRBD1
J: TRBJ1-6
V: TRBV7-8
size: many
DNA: TGTGCCAGCAGCTTGAAATTCGGACAGGGGAATTCACCCCTCCACTTT
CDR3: CASSLKFGQGNSPLHF

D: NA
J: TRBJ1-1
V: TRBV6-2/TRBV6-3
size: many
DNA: TGTGCCAGCAGTCCGTGGGAGGGGAGCGCTTTCTTT
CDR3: CASSPWEGSAFF

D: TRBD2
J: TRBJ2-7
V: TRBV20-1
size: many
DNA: TGCAGTGCGGAGACTAGCGGGACCTACGAGCAGTACTTC
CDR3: CSAETSGTYEQYF

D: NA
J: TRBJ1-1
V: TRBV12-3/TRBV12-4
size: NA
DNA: TGTGCCAGCAGCCCTATGAACACTGAAGCTTTCTTT
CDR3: CASSPMNTEAFF

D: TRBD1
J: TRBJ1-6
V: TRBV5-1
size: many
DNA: TGCGCCAGCAGCCCAGGACAGGGAGGCAATTCACCCCTCCACTTT
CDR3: CASSPGQGGNSPLHF